These 5 T cell receptor beta chains came from one sample sequenced in a study of T cells in Graves' hyperthyroidism and ophthalmopathy. RNA transcripts were the template for amplifying TCR beta CDR3 regions. Initially, a first-round RT-PCR of the TCR CDR3 employed the HTBI primer set. One entry per CDR3 protein, called by TCRdb with MiXCR from the multiplex PCR reads. The sample gives hundreds of thousands of distinct CDR3 sequences, approximately 14% of which show up once; around 4.5% is in the top ten. Source material: blood. Every receptor here comes from a woman aged 40 to 50 with Graves' ophthalmopathy.

There are many counts of this clonotype. The chain employs TRBV6-1 and TRBJ1-1; unclear D gene. The germline V and J ends were trimmed by 5 bases and 5 bases, with 12 bases remaining between them. Per germline, CDR1 MNHNS and CDR2 SASEGT. The CDR3 has 13 residues. The CDR3 spells CASSQPGFTEAFF. DNA for the CDR3: TGTGCCAGCAGTCAACCCGGTTTTACTGAAGCTTTCTTT.

This clonotype was found a few times. The chain uses TRBV12-3 or TRBV12-4 and TRBJ1-3; D call uncertain. Between the trimmed V and J ends, which lost 6 bases and 3 bases, there was a span of 9 bases. The CDR3 is 13 residues long. The CDR3 DNA reads TGTGCCAGCAGCCCCGGGAATGGAAACACCATATATTTT. This encodes CASSPGNGNTIYF.

At least ten counts were recorded for this clonotype. The CDR3 spells CASRTGRFKNIQYF. In DNA, the CDR3 is TGTGCCAGCAGGACCGGACGGTTCAAAAACATTCAGTACTTC. This sequence joins TRBV6-1 and TRBJ2-4; D not certain. V lost 6 bases to trimming and J lost 3 bases, with 12 bases between them. The germline CDR1 and CDR2 sequences are MNHNS and SASEGT. This CDR3 spans 14 amino acids.

This clonotype was observed many times. The chain has TRBV27 and TRBJ1-2; TRBD1 agrees at 8 bases. V lost 2 bases, J lost 7 bases, and 9 bases stayed unmatched. The CDR3 is 15 amino acids. The germline gives CDR1 MNHEY, CDR2 SMNVEV (reference sequence). CDR3 coding DNA: TGTGCCAGCAGTTTAAAGGGACAGGTTCCGTCTGGCTACACCTTC. The encoded protein is CASSLKGQVPSGYTF.

This clonotype was seen a handful of times. V and J are TRBV6-2 or TRBV6-3 and TRBJ2-2, with 10 bases fitting TRBD2. J gave up 7 bases and V 5 bases, and 16 bases lay outside the gene matches. The CDR3 spans 18 residues. CDR1 is MNHEY and CDR2 is SVGEGT in the germline V gene. CDR3 nucleotide sequence: TGTGCCAGCAGTCCCCTCGGGGGTTCAGCGGGAGGGTACGGGGAGCTGTTTTTT. Translating it yields CASSPLGGSAGGYGELFF.